These T cell receptor beta chains were read from a single sample in a study of identical twins. TCRdb processed the 5' RACE reads anew with MiXCR; each CDR3 protein has one entry. The data contain some 500,000 distinct CDR3 sequences, 20% to 25% of them singletons. The same sample was also studied in work on T cells expressing NK-cell markers.

Sequencing was carried out using CD4+ T cells sorted from blood. Source of these receptors: a woman aged 18-29 years in good health. Each CDR3 is given with its conserved first and last residue. The D gene is left open where the match is weak. Size tells how often a clone was seen (once, few, many) or the class of an expanded clone, and some rows leave it out.

v_gene	d_gene	abundance	len	j_gene	CDR3nt	CDR3aa
TRBV20-1	TRBD1	few	13	TRBJ2-3	TGCAGTGCTCCGACAGGGGCTGAAGATACGCAGTATTTT	CSAPTGAEDTQYF
TRBV20-1	TRBD1	.	13	TRBJ1-1	TGCAGTGCCAATGACAGGGAAAACACTGAAGCTTTCTTT	CSANDRENTEAFF
TRBV29-1	.	.	13	TRBJ2-7	TGCAGCGTTGAGGGGCCGGGTGGCTACGAGCAGTACTTC	CSVEGPGGYEQYF
TRBV28	.	.	13	TRBJ2-5	TGTGCCAGCAGTTTAACCACGGGGGAGACCCAGTACTTC	CASSLTTGETQYF
TRBV6-2/TRBV6-3	TRBD2	.	16	TRBJ2-7	TGTGCCAGCAGTTCGGAGCGGGAGTTTCCCTCCTACGAGCAGTACTTC	CASSSEREFPSYEQYF
TRBV7-2	.	.	16	TRBJ2-1	TGTGCCAGCAGCTTAAGGAGGGGAATCCTAAACAATGAGCAGTTCTTC	CASSLRRGILNNEQFF
TRBV12-3/TRBV12-4	.	few	17	TRBJ2-7	TGTGCCAGCAGTCCAACAACCGGACGGCTCAAGACCTACGAGCAGTACTTC	CASSPTTGRLKTYEQYF
TRBV27	.	.	15	TRBJ2-1	TGTGCCAGCAGTTCTCGGACTTACTCCTACAATGAGCAGTTCTTC	CASSSRTYSYNEQFF
TRBV20-1	.	few	13	TRBJ2-1	TGCAGTGCTAGGCCGGCGGGTGCGAATGAGCAGTTCTTC	CSARPAGANEQFF
TRBV10-3	.	few	12	TRBJ2-1	TGTGCCATCAGTGATGGGTTCCATGAGCAGTTCTTC	CAISDGFHEQFF
TRBV5-6	TRBD1	.	15	TRBJ2-7	TGTGCCAGCAGCTTGGGGGCAGGGGGCGGCTACGAGCAGTACTTC	CASSLGAGGGYEQYF
TRBV12-3/TRBV12-4	TRBD1	many	14	TRBJ1-1	TGTGCCAGCATCCTGACAGGGACGAACACTGAAGCTTTCTTT	CASILTGTNTEAFF
TRBV29-1	TRBD2	.	12	TRBJ2-1	TGCAGCGTCGTCCCTAGCGGCAATGAGCAGTTCTTC	CSVVPSGNEQFF
TRBV3-1	.	few	12	TRBJ2-1	TGTGCCAGCAGCCAAGTACAGACTGAGCAGTTCTTC	CASSQVQTEQFF
TRBV29-1	.	.	15	TRBJ2-2	TGCAGCGTTGGTCGTCGGAACGGTAACACCGGGGAGCTGTTTTTT	CSVGRRNGNTGELFF
TRBV20-1	.	many	12	TRBJ1-5	TGCAGTGCGAACAGTGTCAATCAGCCCCAGCATTTT	CSANSVNQPQHF
TRBV5-1	.	few	15	TRBJ2-3	TGCGCCAGCAGCTTGGGACTTTCTTACACAGATACGCAGTATTTT	CASSLGLSYTDTQYF
TRBV5-1	TRBD1	.	15	TRBJ1-1	TGTGCCAGCAGCTCAACCGGGACAGGGGGCACTGAAGCTTTCTTT	CASSSTGTGGTEAFF
TRBV29-1	.	many	12	TRBJ1-1	TGCAGCGTCCTCGGCAGCGACACTGAAGCTTTCTTT	CSVLGSDTEAFF
TRBV6-5	.	few	16	TRBJ2-5	TGTGCCAGCAGTTACTCGAATACCCACGGCGCGGAGACCCAGTACTTC	CASSYSNTHGAETQYF
TRBV20-1	.	.	11	TRBJ1-1	TGCAGTGCTAGAGATCCCTATGAAGCTTTCTTT	CSARDPYEAFF
TRBV5-4	.	.	17	TRBJ2-2	TGTGCCAGCAGCTTGGCTCAGGCCCGTATAAACACCGGGGAGCTGTTTTTT	CASSLAQARINTGELFF
TRBV5-1	TRBD2	many	13	TRBJ2-7	TGCGCCAGCAGCTTGACTAGCGGATACGAGCAGTACTTC	CASSLTSGYEQYF
TRBV20-1	.	few	14	TRBJ2-7	TGCAGTGCTAGAGATCTACAGGGAGCTGATGAGCAGTACTTC	CSARDLQGADEQYF
TRBV3-1	.	many	15	TRBJ2-7	TGTGCCAGCAGCCAAGGTCACGAGGCATCCTACGAGCAGTACTTC	CASSQGHEASYEQYF
TRBV27	.	few	12	TRBJ2-3	TGTGCCAGCAGTTCCCCGTCAGATACGCAGTATTTT	CASSSPSDTQYF
TRBV18	.	.	13	TRBJ2-1	TGTGCCAGCTCCCCGGATCTCTACAATGAGCAGTTCTTC	CASSPDLYNEQFF
TRBV29-1	TRBD1	few	13	TRBJ2-7	TGCAGCGGGGGACAGGGGGCGACGTACGAGCAGTACTTC	CSGGQGATYEQYF
TRBV12-3/TRBV12-4	.	few	15	TRBJ2-2	TGTGCCAGCACCTTGGGCCCAGGAAACACCGGGGAGCTGTTTTTT	CASTLGPGNTGELFF
TRBV12-3/TRBV12-4	.	few	15	TRBJ1-1	TGTGCCAGCAGACCGTCTCGGGGGATACATACTGAAGCTTTCTTT	CASRPSRGIHTEAFF
TRBV7-8	.	few	14	TRBJ1-1	TGTGCCAGCAGCCCGACTCAGGGAAACACTGAAGTTTTCTTT	CASSPTQGNTEVFF
TRBV7-9	.	few	13	TRBJ1-1	TGTGCCAGCAGCCTCGACGGTTTGGGGCCAGCTTTCTTT	CASSLDGLGPAFF
TRBV20-1	.	few	17	TRBJ2-7	TGCAGTGCTAGTCCACCGCGCGATAGCGTTGTCTCCTACGAGCAGTACTTC	CSASPPRDSVVSYEQYF
TRBV21-1	.	.	15	TRBJ2-1	TGTGCCAGCAGCATAACTCGGGACTGCCAAGAGACCCAGTTCTTC	CASSITRDCQETQFF
TRBV20-1	.	.	13	TRBJ2-5	TGCAGTGCTCCGACTTATCTGGACGAGACCCAGTACTTC	CSAPTYLDETQYF
TRBV9	TRBD1	many	12	TRBJ2-7	TGTGCCAGCAGCGTAGACAGGGGCGAGCAGTACTTC	CASSVDRGEQYF